This T cell receptor beta chain derives from a study of identical twins. General study findings and limits: Zero-insertion analyses could be partly confounded by invariant MAIT and iNKT cells. Fewer insertions marked abundant cord blood beta clonotypes; young adult naive trended weakly, memory not at all.

The CDR3 covers 19 residues. With 6 bases clipped from V and 5 bases from J, the junction kept 23 bases outside the gene matches. The germline gives CDR1 MNHNS, CDR2 SASEGT. TCRdb called the 5' RACE reads again in MiXCR, with one record for every CDR3 protein. The sample lists 210,000 or so distinct CDR3 sequences; roughly 7.5% were seen once. This clonotype was seen ten or more times. Its antigen is as yet unknown. This same sample was also part of a study on yellow fever vaccine responses in identical twins.

This TCR came from a woman aged 18-29 years in good health. The chain is built from TRBV6-1 and TRBJ2-7, with TRBD1 matching over 9 bases. Source material: memory (CD45RO+) T cells sorted from blood. CDR3 bases: TGTGCCAGCAGCCGCCGATTCCTTTCCGGGACAGGGATGAAGAACGAGCAGTACTTC. It encodes CASSRRFLSGTGMKNEQYF.